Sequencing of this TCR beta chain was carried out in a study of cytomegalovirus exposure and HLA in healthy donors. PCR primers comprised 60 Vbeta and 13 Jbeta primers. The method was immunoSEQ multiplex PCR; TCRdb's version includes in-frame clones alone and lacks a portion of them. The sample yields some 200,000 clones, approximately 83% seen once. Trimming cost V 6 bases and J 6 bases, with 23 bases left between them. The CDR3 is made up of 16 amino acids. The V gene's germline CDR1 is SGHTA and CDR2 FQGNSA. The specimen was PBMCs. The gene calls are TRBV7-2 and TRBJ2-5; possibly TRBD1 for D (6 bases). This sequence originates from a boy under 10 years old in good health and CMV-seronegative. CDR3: CASSPGLFTWGQTQYF. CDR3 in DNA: TGTGCCAGCAGTCCCGGACTCTTTACTTGGGGGCAGACCCAGTACTTC.